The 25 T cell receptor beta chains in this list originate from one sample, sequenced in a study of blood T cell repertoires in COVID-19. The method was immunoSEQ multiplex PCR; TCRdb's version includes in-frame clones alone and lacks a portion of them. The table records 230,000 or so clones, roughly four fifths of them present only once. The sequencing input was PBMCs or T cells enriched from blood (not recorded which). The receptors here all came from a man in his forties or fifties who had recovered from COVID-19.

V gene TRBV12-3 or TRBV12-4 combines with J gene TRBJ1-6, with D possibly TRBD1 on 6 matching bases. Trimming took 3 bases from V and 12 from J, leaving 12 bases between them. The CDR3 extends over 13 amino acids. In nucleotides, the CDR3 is TGTGCCAGCAGTTTCAGCAGGGGCAAACCCCTCCACTTT. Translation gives CASSFSRGKPLHF.

DNA of the CDR3: TGTGCCAGCAGCTTGGGCAGGGGCTACAATGAAAAACTGTTTTTT. Its protein is CASSLGRGYNEKLFF. V gene TRBV5-6 combines with J gene TRBJ1-4; D might be TRBD1 (6 bases). CDR1 is SGHDT, CDR2 YYEEEE, per germline. V was shortened by 0 bases and J by 5 bases, with 11 bases between the two germline ends. The CDR3 spans 15 residues.

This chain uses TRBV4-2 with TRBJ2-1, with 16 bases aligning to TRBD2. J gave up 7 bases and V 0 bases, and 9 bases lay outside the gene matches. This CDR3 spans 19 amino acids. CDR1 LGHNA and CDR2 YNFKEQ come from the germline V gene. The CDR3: CASSQDGTSGRVGLNEQFF. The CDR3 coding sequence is TGTGCCAGCAGCCAAGATGGGACTAGCGGGAGGGTAGGGTTGAATGAGCAGTTCTTC.

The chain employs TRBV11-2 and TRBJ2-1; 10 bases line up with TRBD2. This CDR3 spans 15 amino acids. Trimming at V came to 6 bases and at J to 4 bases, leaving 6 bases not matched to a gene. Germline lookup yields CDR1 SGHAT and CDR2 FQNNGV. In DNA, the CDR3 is TGTGCCAGCAGTGAACGGACTAGCGGATACAATGAGCAGTTCTTC. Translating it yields CASSERTSGYNEQFF.

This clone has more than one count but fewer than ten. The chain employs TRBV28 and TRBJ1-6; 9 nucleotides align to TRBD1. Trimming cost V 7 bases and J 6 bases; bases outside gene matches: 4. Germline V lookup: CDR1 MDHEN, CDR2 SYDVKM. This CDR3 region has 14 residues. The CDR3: CASKPGQGNSPLHF. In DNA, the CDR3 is TGTGCCAGCAAACCGGGACAGGGTAATTCACCCCTCCACTTT. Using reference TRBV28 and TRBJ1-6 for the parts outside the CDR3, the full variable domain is DVKVTQSSRYLVKRTGEKVFLECVQDMDHENMFWYRQDPGLGLRLIYFSYDVKMKEKGDIPEGYSVSREKKERFSLILESASTNQTSMYLCASKPGQGNSPLHFGNGTRLTVT.

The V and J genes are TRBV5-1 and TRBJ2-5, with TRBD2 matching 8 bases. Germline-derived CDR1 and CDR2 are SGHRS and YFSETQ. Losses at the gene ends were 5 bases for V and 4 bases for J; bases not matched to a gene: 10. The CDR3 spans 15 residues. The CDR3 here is CASRPGRLAGETQYF. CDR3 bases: TGCGCCAGCAGACCCGGGCGGCTAGCGGGAGAGACCCAGTACTTC.

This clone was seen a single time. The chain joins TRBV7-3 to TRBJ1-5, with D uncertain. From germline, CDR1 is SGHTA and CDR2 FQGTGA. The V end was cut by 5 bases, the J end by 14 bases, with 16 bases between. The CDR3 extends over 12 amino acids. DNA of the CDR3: TGTGCCAGCAGCCCCCTTAGAAACCTGAAGCATTTT. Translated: CASSPLRNLKHF. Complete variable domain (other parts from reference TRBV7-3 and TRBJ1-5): GAGVSQTPSNKVTEKGKYVELRCDPISGHTALYWYRQSLGQGPEFLIYFQGTGAADDSGLPNDRFFAVRPEGSVSTLKIQRTERGDSAVYLCASSPLRNLKHFGDGTRLSIL.

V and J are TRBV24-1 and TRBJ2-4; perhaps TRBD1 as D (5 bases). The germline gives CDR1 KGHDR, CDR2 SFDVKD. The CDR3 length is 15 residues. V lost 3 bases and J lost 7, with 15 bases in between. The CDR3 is CATSDPKGQGNIQYF. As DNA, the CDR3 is TGTGCCACCAGTGATCCCAAGGGGCAGGGTAACATTCAGTACTTC.

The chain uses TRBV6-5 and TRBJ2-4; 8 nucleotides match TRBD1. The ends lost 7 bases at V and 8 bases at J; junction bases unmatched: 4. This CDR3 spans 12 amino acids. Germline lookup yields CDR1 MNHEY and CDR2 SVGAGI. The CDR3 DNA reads TGTGCCAGCACGACAGGGGTGGACATTCAGTACTTC. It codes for CASTTGVDIQYF.

The CDR3 DNA is TGCGCCAGCAGCTTGGGGGGACAGGGTCTGGGGACCTATGGCTACACCTTC. Translated: CASSLGGQGLGTYGYTF. V and J are TRBV5-1 and TRBJ1-2; 9 bases fit TRBD1. The CDR3 length is 17 residues. Germline lookup yields CDR1 SGHRS and CDR2 YFSETQ. V gave up 0 bases and J gave up 4 bases; unmatched junction bases: 10.

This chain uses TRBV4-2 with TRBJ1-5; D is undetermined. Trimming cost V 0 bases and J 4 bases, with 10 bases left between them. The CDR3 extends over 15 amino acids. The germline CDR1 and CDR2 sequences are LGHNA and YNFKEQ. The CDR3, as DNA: TGTGCCAGCAGCCAAGATGGCCCCGTTAATCAGCCCCAGCATTTT. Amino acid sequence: CASSQDGPVNQPQHF.

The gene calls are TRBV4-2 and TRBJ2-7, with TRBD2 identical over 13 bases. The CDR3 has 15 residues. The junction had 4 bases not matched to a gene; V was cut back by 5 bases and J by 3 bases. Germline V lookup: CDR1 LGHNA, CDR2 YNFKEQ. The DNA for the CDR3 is TGTGCCAGCAGCACAAGACTAGCGGGAGGCTACGAGCAGTACTTC. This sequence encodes CASSTRLAGGYEQYF.

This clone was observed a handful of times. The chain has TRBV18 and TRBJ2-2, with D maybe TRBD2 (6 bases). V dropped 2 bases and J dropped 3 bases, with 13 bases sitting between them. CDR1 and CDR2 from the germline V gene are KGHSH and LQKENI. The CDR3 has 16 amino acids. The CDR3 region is CASSPNSGGDTGELFF. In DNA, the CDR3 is TGTGCCAGCTCACCAAACAGCGGAGGGGACACCGGGGAGCTGTTTTTT.

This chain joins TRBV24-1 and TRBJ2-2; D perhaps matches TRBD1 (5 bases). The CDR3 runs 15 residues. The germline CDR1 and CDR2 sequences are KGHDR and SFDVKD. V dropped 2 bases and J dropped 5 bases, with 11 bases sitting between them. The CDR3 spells CATSDSYRRTGELFF. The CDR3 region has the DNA TGTGCCACCAGTGATTCGTACAGGCGAACCGGGGAGCTGTTTTTT.

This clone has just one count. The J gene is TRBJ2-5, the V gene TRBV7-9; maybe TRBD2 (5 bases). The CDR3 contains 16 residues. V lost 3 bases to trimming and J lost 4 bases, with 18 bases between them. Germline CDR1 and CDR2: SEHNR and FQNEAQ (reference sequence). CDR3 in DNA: TGTGCCAGCAGCTTGGAGGTCCGGGTTTTAGGAGAGACCCAGTACTTC. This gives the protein CASSLEVRVLGETQYF.

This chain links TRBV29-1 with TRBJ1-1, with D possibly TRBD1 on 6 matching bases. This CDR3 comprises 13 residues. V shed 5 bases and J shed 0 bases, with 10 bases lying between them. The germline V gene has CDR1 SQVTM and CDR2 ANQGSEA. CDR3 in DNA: TGCAGCGTTAACAGGGCCATGAACACTGAAGCTTTCTTT. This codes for CSVNRAMNTEAFF. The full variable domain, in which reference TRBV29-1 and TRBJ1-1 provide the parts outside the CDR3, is SAVISQKPSRDICQRGTSLTIQCQVDSQVTMMFWYRQQPGQSLTLIATANQGSEATYESGFVIDKFPISRPNLTFSTLTVSNMSPEDSSIYLCSVNRAMNTEAFFGQGTRLTVV.

The CDR3 spells CASGLGRSTYEQYF. Written as DNA, the CDR3 is TGTGCTAGTGGTTTAGGCAGGTCTACCTACGAGCAGTACTTC. The V gene is TRBV12-5, the J gene TRBJ2-7; D is uncertain. The ends were cut back, 3 bases at V and 2 bases at J, with 11 bases in the middle. The CDR3 is 14 residues long. Germline lookup yields CDR1 LGHNT and CDR2 FRNRAP.

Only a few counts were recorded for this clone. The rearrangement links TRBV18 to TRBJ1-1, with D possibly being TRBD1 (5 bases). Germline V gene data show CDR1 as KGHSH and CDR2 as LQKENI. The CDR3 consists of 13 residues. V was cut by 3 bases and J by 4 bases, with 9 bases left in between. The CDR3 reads CASSPTATTEAFF. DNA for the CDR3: TGTGCCAGCTCACCGACAGCGACCACTGAAGCTTTCTTT.

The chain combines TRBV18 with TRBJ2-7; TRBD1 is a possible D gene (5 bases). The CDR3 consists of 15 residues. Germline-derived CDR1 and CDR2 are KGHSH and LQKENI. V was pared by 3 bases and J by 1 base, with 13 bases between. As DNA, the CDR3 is TGTGCCAGCTCACCCAGGGTCCCCCTGTCCTACGAGCAGTACTTC. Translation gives CASSPRVPLSYEQYF.

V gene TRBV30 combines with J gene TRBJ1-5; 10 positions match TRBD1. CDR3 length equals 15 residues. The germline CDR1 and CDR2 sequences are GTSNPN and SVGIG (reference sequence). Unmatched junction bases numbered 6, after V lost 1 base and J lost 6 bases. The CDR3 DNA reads TGTGCCTGGAGTGAATCGGACAGGGGGTCTCAGCCCCAGCATTTT. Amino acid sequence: CAWSESDRGSQPQHF.

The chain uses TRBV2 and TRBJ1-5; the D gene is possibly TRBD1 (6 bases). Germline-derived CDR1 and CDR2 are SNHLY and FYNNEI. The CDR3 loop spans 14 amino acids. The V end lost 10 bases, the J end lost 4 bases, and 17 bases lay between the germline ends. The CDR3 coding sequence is TGTGCCACCCAAAAGGGGGGGGGAAATCAGCCCCAGCATTTT. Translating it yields CATQKGGGNQPQHF.

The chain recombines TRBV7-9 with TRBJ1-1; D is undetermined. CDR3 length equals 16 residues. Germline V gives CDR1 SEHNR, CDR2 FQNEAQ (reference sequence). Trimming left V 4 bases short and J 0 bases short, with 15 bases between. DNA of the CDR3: TGTGCCAGCAGCTCGTCGGGCGGACTCATGAACACTGAAGCTTTCTTT. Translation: CASSSSGGLMNTEAFF.

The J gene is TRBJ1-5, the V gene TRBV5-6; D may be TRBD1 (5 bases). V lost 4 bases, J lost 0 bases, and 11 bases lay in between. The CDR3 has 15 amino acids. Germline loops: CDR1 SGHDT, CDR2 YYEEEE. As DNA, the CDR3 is TGTGCCAGCAGCCAGGGTCTATATAGCAATCAGCCCCAGCATTTT. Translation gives CASSQGLYSNQPQHF.

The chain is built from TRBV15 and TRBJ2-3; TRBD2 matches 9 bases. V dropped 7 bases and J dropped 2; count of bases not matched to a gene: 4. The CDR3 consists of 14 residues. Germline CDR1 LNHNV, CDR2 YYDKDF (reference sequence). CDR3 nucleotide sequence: TGTGCCACCAAGGCGGGGGGGGACACAGATACGCAGTATTTT. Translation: CATKAGGDTDTQYF.

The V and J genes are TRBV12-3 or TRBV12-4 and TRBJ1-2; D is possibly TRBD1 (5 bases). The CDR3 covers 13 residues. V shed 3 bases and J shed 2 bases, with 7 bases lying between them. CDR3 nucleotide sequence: TGTGCCAGCAGTTTGGGGGGGAACTATGGCTACACCTTC. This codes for CASSLGGNYGYTF.